The 8 T cell receptor beta chains below were found in one sample sequenced in a study of blood T cell repertoires in COVID-19. This table comes from immunoSEQ multiplex PCR, and its TCRdb copy is limited to in-frame clones, with some not included. This repertoire shows around 620,000 clones, 85% to 90% found once; its top ten account for 0.2% to 0.3%. The sequenced sample was peripheral blood. These receptors all stem from a woman between 18 and 29 years old with acute or convalescent COVID-19.

This rearrangement joins TRBV5-1 to TRBJ2-7, with 9 bases aligning to TRBD1. The junction had 8 bases not matched to a gene; V was cut back by 0 bases and J by 4 bases. This CDR3 region has 16 residues. Germline V gene sequence: CDR1 SGHRS, CDR2 YFSETQ. The CDR3 region has the DNA TGCGCCAGCAGCTTGGCCGCCGGGACAGGGACTTACGAGCAGTACTTC. Its protein is CASSLAAGTGTYEQYF.

The genes are TRBV25-1 and TRBJ1-1; D gene uncertain. Trimming shortened V by 4 bases and J by 4 bases, and 13 bases separated the two germline ends. The CDR3 runs to 14 residues. Germline lookup yields CDR1 MGHDK and CDR2 SYGVNS. The CDR3 loop reads CASSALEETTEAFF. The CDR3 region has the DNA TGTGCCAGCAGTGCCCTGGAGGAAACCACTGAAGCTTTCTTT.

The rearrangement uses TRBV2 and TRBJ1-2; 9 nucleotides align to TRBD1. This CDR3 contains 15 residues. Germline V lookup: CDR1 SNHLY, CDR2 FYNNEI. The ends lost 4 bases at V and 5 bases at J; junction bases unmatched: 8. CDR3 sequence (DNA): TGTGCCAGCAGTGGACGATTGGGACAGGGATATGGCTACACCTTC. Its translation: CASSGRLGQGYGYTF.

J is TRBJ2-1 and V is TRBV10-2, with 12 positions matching TRBD2. This CDR3 comprises 15 residues. Per germline, CDR1 WSHSY and CDR2 SAAADI. J was trimmed by 8 bases and V by 5 bases; bases with no gene match: 7. This CDR3 is CASSSWTSGVHEQFF. The CDR3 DNA follows: TGCGCCAGCAGTTCTTGGACTAGCGGGGTCCATGAGCAGTTCTTC.

CDR3 coding DNA: TGCAGCGTTCAGGGGAGGGGAAGCGTCACTGAAGCTTTCTTT. Translated: CSVQGRGSVTEAFF. The chain recombines TRBV29-1 with TRBJ1-1; possible D gene TRBD1, 6 bases. The CDR3 is 14 residues long. Germline CDR1 is SQVTM and CDR2 is ANQGSEA. With 5 bases removed from V and 4 bases from J, the gap between germline ends came to 17 bases. Filled out from reference TRBV29-1 and TRBJ1-1, the complete variable domain reads SAVISQKPSRDICQRGTSLTIQCQVDSQVTMMFWYRQQPGQSLTLIATANQGSEATYESGFVIDKFPISRPNLTFSTLTVSNMSPEDSSIYLCSVQGRGSVTEAFFGQGTRLTVV.

The CDR3 DNA reads as TGTGCCAGCAGCCCCTCCCGCCCTAGCGGGGGGGCCAGGAATACTGAGCAGTTCTTC. Encoded protein: CASSPSRPSGGARNTEQFF. The J gene is TRBJ2-1, the V gene TRBV7-3, with 12 bases lining up with TRBD2. Trimming took 5 bases from V and 9 from J; bases not matched to a gene: 20. Per the germline V gene, CDR1 is SGHTA and CDR2 is FQGTGA. The CDR3 runs 19 residues.

The J gene is TRBJ2-5, the V gene TRBV3-1 (or the pseudogene TRBV3-2), with 9 bases lining up with TRBD1. The junction had 1 base not matched to a gene; V was cut back by 3 bases and J by 2 bases. This CDR3 contains 14 residues. Germline loops: CDR1 LGHDT, CDR2 YNNKEL (reference sequence). As DNA, the CDR3 is TGTGCCAGCAGCCACGGGACAGGGCAAGAGACCCAGTACTTC. Residues: CASSHGTGQETQYF.

The genes are TRBV15 and TRBJ1-2; D is unresolved. The germline CDR1 and CDR2 sequences are LNHNV and YYDKDF (reference sequence). The CDR3 is 17 residues long. With 0 bases removed from V and 2 bases from J, the gap between germline ends came to 16 bases. DNA for the CDR3: TGTGCCACCAGCAGAGATCACGCGCGCATGCCCAACTATGGCTACACCTTC. Translating it yields CATSRDHARMPNYGYTF.